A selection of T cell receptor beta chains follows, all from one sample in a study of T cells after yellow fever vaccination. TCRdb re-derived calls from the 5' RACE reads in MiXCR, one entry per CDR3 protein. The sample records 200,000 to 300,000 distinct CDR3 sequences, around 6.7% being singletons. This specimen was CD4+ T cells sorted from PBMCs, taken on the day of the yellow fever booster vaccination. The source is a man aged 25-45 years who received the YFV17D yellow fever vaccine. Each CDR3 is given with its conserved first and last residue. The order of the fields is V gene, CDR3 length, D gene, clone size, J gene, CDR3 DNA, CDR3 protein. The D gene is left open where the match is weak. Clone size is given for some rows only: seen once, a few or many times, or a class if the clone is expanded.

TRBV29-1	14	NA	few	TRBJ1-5	TGCAGCGTTGGGGGAGGGGCAGGGGATCAGCCCCAGCATTTT	CSVGGGAGDQPQHF
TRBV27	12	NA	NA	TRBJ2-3	TGTGCCAGCAGTACCCTGGTGGGTACGCAGTATTTT	CASSTLVGTQYF
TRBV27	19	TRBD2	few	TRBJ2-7	TGTGCCAGCAGTTTATTTCTCCTAGCGGGAGAGCCCCGTCGATACGAGCAGTACTTC	CASSLFLLAGEPRRYEQYF
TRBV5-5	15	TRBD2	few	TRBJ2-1	TGTGCCAGCAGCTTGTTAGCGGGTCGCCACAATGAGCAGTTCTTC	CASSLLAGRHNEQFF
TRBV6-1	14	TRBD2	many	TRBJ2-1	TGTGCCACCCTAGCGGGGCGCTCCTACAATGAGCAGTTCTTC	CATLAGRSYNEQFF
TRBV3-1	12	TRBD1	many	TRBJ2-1	TGTGCCAGCAGCTACAGGGGAAATGAGCAGTTCTTC	CASSYRGNEQFF
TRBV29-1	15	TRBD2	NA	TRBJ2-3	TGCAGCGTTTTGGTGACGCGGGAGGTGAAAGATACGCAGTATTTT	CSVLVTREVKDTQYF
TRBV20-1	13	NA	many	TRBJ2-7	TGCAGTACAGGGGAGGGTAAGGACTACGAGCAGTACTTC	CSTGEGKDYEQYF
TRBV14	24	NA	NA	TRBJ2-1	TGTGCCAGCAGCCCCAAAAGGACAGCTACCGGGACGACCCTTTCGGGGGGCTCCTACAATGAGCAGTTCTTC	CASSPKRTATGTTLSGGSYNEQFF
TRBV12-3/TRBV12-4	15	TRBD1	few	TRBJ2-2	TGTGCCAGCAGTTCCGGACAGGGGGAAACCGGGGAGCTGTTTTTT	CASSSGQGETGELFF
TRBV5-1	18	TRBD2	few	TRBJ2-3	TGCGCCAGCAGCTCTGGGACTAGCGGGAGGGCCTCGACAGATACGCAGTATTTT	CASSSGTSGRASTDTQYF
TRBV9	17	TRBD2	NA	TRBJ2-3	TGTGCCAGCAGCGAAGGGACTAGCGGTCTATCCACAGATACGCAGTATTTT	CASSEGTSGLSTDTQYF
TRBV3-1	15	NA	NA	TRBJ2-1	TGTGCCACCAGCCAACGAGTGAATATCGGGGCGGAGCAGTTCTTC	CATSQRVNIGAEQFF
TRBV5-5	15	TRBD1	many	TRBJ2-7	TGTGCCAGCAGCACAGCGACAGGGGGTTTGAACGAGCAGTACTTC	CASSTATGGLNEQYF
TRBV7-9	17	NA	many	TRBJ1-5	TGTGCCAGCAGCTTAGCGTTGGGTGGGGTCATGGATCAGCCCCAGCATTTT	CASSLALGGVMDQPQHF
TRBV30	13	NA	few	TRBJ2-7	TGTGCCTGGAGTACGGATGGATTATACGAGCAGTACTTC	CAWSTDGLYEQYF
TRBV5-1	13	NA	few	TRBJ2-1	TGCGCCAGCAGCTGGGGGAGCCTAGCGGAGCAGTTCTTC	CASSWGSLAEQFF
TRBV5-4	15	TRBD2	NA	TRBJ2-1	TGTGCCAGCAGCCCCCCCGGGAGGGTCTACAATGAGCAGTTCTTC	CASSPPGRVYNEQFF
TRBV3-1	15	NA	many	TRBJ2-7	TGTGCCAGCAGCCAAGGGCCAGGGTACTCCTACGAGCAGTACTTC	CASSQGPGYSYEQYF
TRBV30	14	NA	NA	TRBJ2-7	TGTGCCTGGAGTTTTCAGGGATCCCCCTACGAGCAGTACTTC	CAWSFQGSPYEQYF
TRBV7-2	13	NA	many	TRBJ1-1	TGTGCCACCTGCCGGGACATGAACACTGAAGCTTTCTTT	CATCRDMNTEAFF
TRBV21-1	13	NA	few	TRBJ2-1	TGTGCCAGCACGAAGCGAACATACAATGAGCAGTTCTTC	CASTKRTYNEQFF
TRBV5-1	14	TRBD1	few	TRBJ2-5	TGCGCCAGCAGCTTGGTCGGACAGGGGGAGACCCAGTACTTC	CASSLVGQGETQYF
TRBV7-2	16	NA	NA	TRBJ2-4	TGTGCCAGCAGTCATGCGGGACCATTAGCCAAAAACATTCAGTACTTC	CASSHAGPLAKNIQYF
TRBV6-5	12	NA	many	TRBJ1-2	TGTGCCAGCAGTTCGGGGAGTTATGGCTACACCTTC	CASSSGSYGYTF
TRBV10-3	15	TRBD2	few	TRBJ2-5	TGTGCCATCAGAGAGAGGACTAGCGGAAAAGAGACCCAGTACTTC	CAIRERTSGKETQYF
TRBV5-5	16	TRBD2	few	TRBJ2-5	TGTGCCAGCAGCTTGGGTAGCGGGAGGGCCTCGGAGACCCAGTACTTC	CASSLGSGRASETQYF
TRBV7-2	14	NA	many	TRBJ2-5	TGTGCCAGCCGAAGTGACAGGTTCCAAGAGACCCAGTACTTC	CASRSDRFQETQYF
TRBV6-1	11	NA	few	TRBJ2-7	TGTGCCAGCAGCGAACAGTACGAGCAGTACTTC	CASSEQYEQYF
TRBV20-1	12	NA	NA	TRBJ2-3	TGCAGTGCTGAGCCAGGGGCAGATACGCAGTATTTT	CSAEPGADTQYF
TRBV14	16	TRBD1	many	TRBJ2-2	TGTGCCAGCAGCCACCTGACAGGGGGCGGAAGCGGGGAGCTGTTTTTT	CASSHLTGGGSGELFF
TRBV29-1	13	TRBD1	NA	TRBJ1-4	TGCAGCGTACAGGGGAAGGCTAATGAAAAACTGTTTTTT	CSVQGKANEKLFF
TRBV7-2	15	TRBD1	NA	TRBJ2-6	TGTGCCAGCAGCTCGACAGGGGTCGGGGCCAACGTCCTGACTTTC	CASSSTGVGANVLTF
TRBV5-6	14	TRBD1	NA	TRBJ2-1	TGTGCCAACAGCCCGACAGGGGGTCGGGATGAGCAGTTCTTC	CANSPTGGRDEQFF
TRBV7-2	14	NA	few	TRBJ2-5	TGTGCCAGCAGCCCCGGGACAAAGAAAGAGACCCAGTACTTC	CASSPGTKKETQYF
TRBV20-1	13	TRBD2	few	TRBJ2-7	TGCAGTGATCAGCCGGGACTAGCGTTCGGGCAGTACTTC	CSDQPGLAFGQYF
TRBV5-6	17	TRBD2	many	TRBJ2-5	TGTGCCAGCAGCTTGAATTTGCTAGCGGGAGCCGGAGAGACCCAGTACTTC	CASSLNLLAGAGETQYF
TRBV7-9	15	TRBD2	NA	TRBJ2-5	TGTGCCAGCAGCTTTGTTAGCGGGAGCCGGGAGACCCAGTACTTC	CASSFVSGSRETQYF